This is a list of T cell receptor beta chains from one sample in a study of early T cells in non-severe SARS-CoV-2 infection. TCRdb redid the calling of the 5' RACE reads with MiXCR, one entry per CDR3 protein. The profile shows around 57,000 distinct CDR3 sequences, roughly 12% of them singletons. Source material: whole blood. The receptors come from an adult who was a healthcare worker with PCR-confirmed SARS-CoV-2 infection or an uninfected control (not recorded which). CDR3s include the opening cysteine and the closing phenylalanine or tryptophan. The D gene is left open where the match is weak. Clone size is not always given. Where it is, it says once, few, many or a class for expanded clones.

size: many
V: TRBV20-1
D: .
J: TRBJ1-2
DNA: TGCAGTGCTAGATTTTTGCAGGACTATGGCTACACCTTC
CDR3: CSARFLQDYGYTF

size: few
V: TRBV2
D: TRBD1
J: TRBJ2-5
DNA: TGTGCCAGCAGTGGGCGGACAGGGATGGAGACCCAGTACTTC
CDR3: CASSGRTGMETQYF

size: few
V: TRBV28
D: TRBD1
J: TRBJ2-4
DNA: TGTGCCAGCAGTCCCGGACAGGCGTGGTACTTC
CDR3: CASSPGQAWYF

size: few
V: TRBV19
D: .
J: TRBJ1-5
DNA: TGTGCCAGTAGCTCCCCCCTGGGCTATCAGCCCCAGCATTTT
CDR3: CASSSPLGYQPQHF

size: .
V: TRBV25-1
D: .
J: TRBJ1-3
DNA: TGTGCCAGCAGTGAATTTGACAGGACTGGAAACACCATATATTTT
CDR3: CASSEFDRTGNTIYF

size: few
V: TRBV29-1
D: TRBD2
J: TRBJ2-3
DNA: TGCAGCGCCCTAGGGGCTAGCGGGAAGGGGTCCACAGATACGCAGTATTTT
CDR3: CSALGASGKGSTDTQYF

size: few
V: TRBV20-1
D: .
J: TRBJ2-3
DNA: TGCAGTGCTAAGTTCCAGGGGGGGGATACGCAGTATTTT
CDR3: CSAKFQGGDTQYF

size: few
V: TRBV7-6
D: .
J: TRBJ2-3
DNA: TGTGCCAGCAACTCCAGGGGGCGGGAGGATACGCAGTATTTT
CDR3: CASNSRGREDTQYF

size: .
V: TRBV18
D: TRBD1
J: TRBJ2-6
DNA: TGTGCCAGCTCACCGGGACAGGGGAGCTCTGGGGCCAACGTCCTGACTTTC
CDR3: CASSPGQGSSGANVLTF

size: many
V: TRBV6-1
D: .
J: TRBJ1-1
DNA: TGTGCCAGCCTGCGGAACACTGAAGCTTTCTTT
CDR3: CASLRNTEAFF

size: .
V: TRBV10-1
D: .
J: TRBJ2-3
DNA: TGCGCCAGCAGTGACGCCCGTCCACCGACAGATACGCAGTATTTT
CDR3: CASSDARPPTDTQYF

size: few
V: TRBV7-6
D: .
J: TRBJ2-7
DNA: TGTGCCAGCAGCTTAAGCCCATCTTCCTACGAGCAGTACTTC
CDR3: CASSLSPSSYEQYF

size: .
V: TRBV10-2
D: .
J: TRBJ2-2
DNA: TGCGCCAGCAGTTACGGACCCGGGGAGCTGTTTTTT
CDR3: CASSYGPGELFF

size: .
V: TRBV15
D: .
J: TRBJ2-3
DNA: TGTGCCACCCTCGGATCGAACACAGATACGCAGTATTTT
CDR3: CATLGSNTDTQYF

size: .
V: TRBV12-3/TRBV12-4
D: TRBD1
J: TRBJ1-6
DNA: TGTGCCAGCAGTTTAGGTACAGGGGTGTGGAATTCACCCCTCCACTTT
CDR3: CASSLGTGVWNSPLHF

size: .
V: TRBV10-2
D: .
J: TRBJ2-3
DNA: TGCGCCAGCAGTGAACGGGAGAAGCGGTTTCACACAGATACGCAGTATTTT
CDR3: CASSEREKRFHTDTQYF

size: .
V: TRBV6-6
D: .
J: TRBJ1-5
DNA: TGTGCCAGCAATGAAGGGGTTTACAATCAGCCCCAGCATTTT
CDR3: CASNEGVYNQPQHF

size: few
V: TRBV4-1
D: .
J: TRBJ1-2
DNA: TGCGCCAGCAGCCGCGTTATGGGGGGCTACACCTTC
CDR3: CASSRVMGGYTF

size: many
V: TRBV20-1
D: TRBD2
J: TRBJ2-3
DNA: TGCAGTGCTAGTCAACTAGCGGGTACTCTTGTTGGTCCAGATACGCAGTATTTT
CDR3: CSASQLAGTLVGPDTQYF

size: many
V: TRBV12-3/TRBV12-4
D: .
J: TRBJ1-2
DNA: TGTGCCAGCAGTTTGCGGGAGTGGACCCCCGATGGCTACACCTTC
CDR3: CASSLREWTPDGYTF